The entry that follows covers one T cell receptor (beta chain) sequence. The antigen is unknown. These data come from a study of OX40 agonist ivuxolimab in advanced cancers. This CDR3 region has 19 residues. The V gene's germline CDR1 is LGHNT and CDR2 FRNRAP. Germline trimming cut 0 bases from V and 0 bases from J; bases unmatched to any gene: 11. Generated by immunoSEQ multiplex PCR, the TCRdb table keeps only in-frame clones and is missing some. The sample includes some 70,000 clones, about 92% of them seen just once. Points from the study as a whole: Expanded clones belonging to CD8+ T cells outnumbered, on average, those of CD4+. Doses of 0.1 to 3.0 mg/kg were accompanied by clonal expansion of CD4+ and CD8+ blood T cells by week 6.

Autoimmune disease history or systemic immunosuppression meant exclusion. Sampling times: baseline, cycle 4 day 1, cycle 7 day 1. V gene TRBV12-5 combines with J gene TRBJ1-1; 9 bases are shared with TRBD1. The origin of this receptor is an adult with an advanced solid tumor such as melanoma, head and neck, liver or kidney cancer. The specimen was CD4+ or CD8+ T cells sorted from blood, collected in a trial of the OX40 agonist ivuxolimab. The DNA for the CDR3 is TGTGCTAGTGGTTTGGTACTGTCCCGACAGGGGGGGATGAACACTGAAGCTTTCTTT. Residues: CASGLVLSRQGGMNTEAFF. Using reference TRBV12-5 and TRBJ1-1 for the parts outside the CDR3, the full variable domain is DARVTQTPRHKVTEMGQEVTMRCQPILGHNTVFWYRQTMMQGLELLAYFRNRAPLDDSGMPKDRFSAEMPDATLATLKIQPSEPRDSAVYFCASGLVLSRQGGMNTEAFFGQGTRLTVV.